The clone carrying this T cell receptor (beta chain) came up a few times. The data are from a study of T cells in Graves' hyperthyroidism and ophthalmopathy. In germline, CDR1 is MNHEY, CDR2 SVGEGT. The V and J ends lost 6 bases and 6 bases respectively, with 18 bases between them. The CDR3 consists of 14 residues. The source material, RNA transcripts, was used to amplify TCR beta CDR3 regions. During a first-round RT-PCR of the TCR CDR3, the HTBI primer set was used. TCRdb reanalysed the multiplex PCR reads using MiXCR and keeps one entry per CDR3 protein. This table holds about 640,000 distinct CDR3 sequences, about 20% found once.

The chain couples TRBV6-2 or TRBV6-3 to TRBJ2-7; no clear D. This clonotype was obtained from a man aged 30 to 39 with Graves' ophthalmopathy. Material for sequencing was blood. The CDR3 here is CASSGSRPVLEQYF. CDR3 in DNA: TGTGCCAGCAGCGGATCCCGTCCAGTTCTCGAGCAGTACTTC.